Below, one T cell receptor beta chain is given with its context. Original processing methods: Quantification of nucleated cells was approximated via reference gene primer amplification. Measured with immunoSEQ multiplex PCR; TCRdb has only the in-frame clones, and not every one. The V and J calls and clone size are taken from that table; D and trimming were inferred from the DNA. The sample contains 150,000 to 200,000 clones, just over 85% of which appear only once. This sample stems from a study of blood T cell repertoires in COVID-19. Study-wide context: Acute-phase and convalescent COVID-19 samples originated in the United States, Italy and Spain. PBMCs, B-cell-depleted T cells, or T cells were the source of the cDNA or gDNA that made up the material.

The receptor was isolated from a man in his fifties or sixties with active or convalescent COVID-19. The material sequenced was peripheral blood.

The CDR3 region has the DNA TGTGCCAGCTCATCCTACAGGGCTTCTGAAGCTTTCTTT. Protein product: CASSSYRASEAFF. The rearrangement joins TRBV18 to TRBJ1-1; weak D call: TRBD1 (6 bases). The V and J ends lost 5 bases and 6 bases respectively, with 13 bases between them. The CDR3 loop spans 13 amino acids. CDR1 and CDR2 from the germline V gene are KGHSH and LQKENI.